This is a list of T cell receptor beta chains from one sample in a study of Ad26.COV2.S vaccination and SARS-CoV-2 variants. The repertoire was sequenced with immunoSEQ multiplex PCR; TCRdb's copy has only in-frame clones and lacks some. The sample has about 350,000 clones; 90% to 95% are singletons. Sequenced here: peripheral blood, sampled after recovery from COVID-19. The receptors shown here come from a human donor who had recovered from COVID-19. Each CDR3 is given with its conserved first and last residue. Fields, in order: V gene, J gene, CDR3 protein.

v_call: TRBV25-1
j_call: TRBJ1-2
cdr3_aa: CASSGDRGPSDGYTF

v_call: TRBV11-2
j_call: TRBJ2-7
cdr3_aa: CASSVTGQPSYEQYF

v_call: TRBV27
j_call: TRBJ2-7
cdr3_aa: CATRDGAYEQYF

v_call: TRBV4-1
j_call: TRBJ2-7
cdr3_aa: CASSQEGGALYEQYF

v_call: TRBV27
j_call: TRBJ2-7
cdr3_aa: CASSRDSNYEQYF

v_call: TRBV23-1
j_call: TRBJ1-5
cdr3_aa: CASIGTDQPRHF

v_call: TRBV7-2
j_call: TRBJ1-3
cdr3_aa: CASSLALTEWSSGNTIYF

v_call: TRBV13
j_call: TRBJ2-2
cdr3_aa: CASSHGGGNTGELFF

v_call: TRBV4-3
j_call: TRBJ1-1
cdr3_aa: CASSQGRNTEAFF

v_call: TRBV9
j_call: TRBJ1-1
cdr3_aa: CASSVRPHEAFF

v_call: TRBV6-1
j_call: TRBJ2-3
cdr3_aa: CASSEGAGGQDTQYF

v_call: TRBV19
j_call: TRBJ2-7
cdr3_aa: CASTRGLFSYEQYF

v_call: TRBV19
j_call: TRBJ1-5
cdr3_aa: CASRWGGHQPQHF

v_call: TRBV13
j_call: TRBJ1-6
cdr3_aa: CASSPTDNSPLHF

v_call: TRBV6-5
j_call: TRBJ1-2
cdr3_aa: CASSSLLQPYRVGYTF

v_call: TRBV2
j_call: TRBJ1-2
cdr3_aa: CASSYGRTSYGYTF

v_call: TRBV9
j_call: TRBJ2-1
cdr3_aa: CASSVGGPNEQFF

v_call: TRBV5-1
j_call: TRBJ2-3
cdr3_aa: CASSTGLDTQYF

v_call: TRBV10-2
j_call: TRBJ2-7
cdr3_aa: CASSVQQSYEQYF

v_call: TRBV29-1
j_call: TRBJ1-1
cdr3_aa: CSVGPRGRDTEAFF

v_call: TRBV6-1
j_call: TRBJ2-1
cdr3_aa: CASSEVSGGADEQFF

v_call: TRBV25-1
j_call: TRBJ2-6
cdr3_aa: CATRGTAGANVLTF

v_call: TRBV6-5
j_call: TRBJ1-1
cdr3_aa: CASSGQPMNTEAFF

v_call: TRBV5-6
j_call: TRBJ2-3
cdr3_aa: CASSLGIGGATDTQYF

v_call: TRBV5-4
j_call: TRBJ2-7
cdr3_aa: CASSTPGGSNEQYF

v_call: TRBV7-9
j_call: TRBJ1-1
cdr3_aa: CASSLTHGHTEAFF

v_call: TRBV9
j_call: TRBJ1-1
cdr3_aa: CASGRGTEAFF

v_call: TRBV6-5
j_call: TRBJ1-6
cdr3_aa: CASTNYNSPLHF

v_call: TRBV21-1
j_call: TRBJ2-3
cdr3_aa: CASSELVGPSTDTQYF

v_call: TRBV5-4
j_call: TRBJ1-6
cdr3_aa: CASSLGSGTANSPLHF

v_call: TRBV19
j_call: TRBJ2-5
cdr3_aa: CASSIRGLAGGQETQYF

v_call: TRBV14
j_call: TRBJ1-1
cdr3_aa: CASSRQENTEAFF

v_call: TRBV5-6
j_call: TRBJ1-2
cdr3_aa: CASSFLRGAGYTF

v_call: TRBV6-5
j_call: TRBJ2-3
cdr3_aa: CASMGRRADTQYF

v_call: TRBV19
j_call: TRBJ2-7
cdr3_aa: CASSTLNRNEQYF

v_call: TRBV19
j_call: TRBJ1-2
cdr3_aa: CASSIGGTVAYGYTF

v_call: TRBV5-1
j_call: TRBJ1-1
cdr3_aa: CASSPRTANTEAFF

v_call: TRBV6-1
j_call: TRBJ2-3
cdr3_aa: CASSDGRRYTDTQYF

v_call: TRBV5-1
j_call: TRBJ2-1
cdr3_aa: CASSSGGPLDEQFF

v_call: TRBV5-8
j_call: TRBJ2-5
cdr3_aa: CASSLGGSQETQYF

v_call: TRBV10-1
j_call: TRBJ2-7
cdr3_aa: CASSEYRGLSSYEQYF

v_call: TRBV19
j_call: TRBJ1-4
cdr3_aa: CASSRAGEGVEKLFF

v_call: TRBV9
j_call: TRBJ2-7
cdr3_aa: CASSVASGPYEQYF

v_call: TRBV5-4
j_call: TRBJ1-2
cdr3_aa: CASSLTGDYGYTF

v_call: TRBV5-1
j_call: TRBJ1-1
cdr3_aa: CASSSPAGPRAAEAFF

v_call: TRBV7-6
j_call: TRBJ1-1
cdr3_aa: CASSPQTGGFPEAFF

v_call: TRBV27
j_call: TRBJ2-2
cdr3_aa: CASIVTDDTGELFF

v_call: TRBV18
j_call: TRBJ1-2
cdr3_aa: CASSPRQDPNYGYTF

v_call: TRBV7-9
j_call: TRBJ2-3
cdr3_aa: CASTPGFLRAKGFTDTQYF

v_call: TRBV18
j_call: TRBJ2-3
cdr3_aa: CASSPPQTPSTDTQYF